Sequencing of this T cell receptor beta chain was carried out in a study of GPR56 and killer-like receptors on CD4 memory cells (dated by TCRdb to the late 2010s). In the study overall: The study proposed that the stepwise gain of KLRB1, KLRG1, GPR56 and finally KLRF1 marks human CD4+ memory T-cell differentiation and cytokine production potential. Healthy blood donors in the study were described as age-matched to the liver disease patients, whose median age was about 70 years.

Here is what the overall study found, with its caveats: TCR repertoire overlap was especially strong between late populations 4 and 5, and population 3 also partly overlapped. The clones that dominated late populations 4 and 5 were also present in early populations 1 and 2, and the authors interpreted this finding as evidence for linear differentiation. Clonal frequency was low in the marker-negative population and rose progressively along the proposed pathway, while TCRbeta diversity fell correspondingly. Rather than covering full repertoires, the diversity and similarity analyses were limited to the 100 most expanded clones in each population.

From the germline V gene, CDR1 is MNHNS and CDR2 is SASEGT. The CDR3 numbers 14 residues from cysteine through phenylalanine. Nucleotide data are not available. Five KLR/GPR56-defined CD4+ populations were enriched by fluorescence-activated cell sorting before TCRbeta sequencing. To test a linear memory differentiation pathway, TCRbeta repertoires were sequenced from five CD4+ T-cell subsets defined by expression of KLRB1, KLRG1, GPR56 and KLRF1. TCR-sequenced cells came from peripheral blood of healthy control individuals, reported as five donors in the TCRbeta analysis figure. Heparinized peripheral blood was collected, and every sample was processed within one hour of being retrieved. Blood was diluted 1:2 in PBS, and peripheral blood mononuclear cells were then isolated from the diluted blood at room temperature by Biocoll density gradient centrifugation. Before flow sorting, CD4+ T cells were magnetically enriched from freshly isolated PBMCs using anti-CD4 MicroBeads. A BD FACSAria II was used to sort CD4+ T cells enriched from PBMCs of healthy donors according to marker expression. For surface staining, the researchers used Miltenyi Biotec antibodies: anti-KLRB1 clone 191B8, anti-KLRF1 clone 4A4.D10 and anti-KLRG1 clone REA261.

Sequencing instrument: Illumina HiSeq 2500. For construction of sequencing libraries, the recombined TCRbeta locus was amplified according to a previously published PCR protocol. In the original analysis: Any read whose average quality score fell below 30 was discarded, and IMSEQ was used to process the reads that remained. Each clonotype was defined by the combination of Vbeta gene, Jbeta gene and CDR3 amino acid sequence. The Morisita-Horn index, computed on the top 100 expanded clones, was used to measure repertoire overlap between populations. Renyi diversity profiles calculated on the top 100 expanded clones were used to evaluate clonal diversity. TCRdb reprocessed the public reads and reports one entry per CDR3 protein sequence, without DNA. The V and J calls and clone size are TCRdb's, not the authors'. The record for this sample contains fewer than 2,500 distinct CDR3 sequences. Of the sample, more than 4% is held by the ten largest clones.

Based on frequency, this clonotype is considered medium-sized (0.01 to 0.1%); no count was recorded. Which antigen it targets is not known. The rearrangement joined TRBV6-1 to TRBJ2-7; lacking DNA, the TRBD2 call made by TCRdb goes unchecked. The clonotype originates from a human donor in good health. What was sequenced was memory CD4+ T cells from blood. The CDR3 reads CATKVRAFAYEQYF.